The source of this T cell receptor (beta chain) is a study of control samples from healthy donors and cancer patients (dated by TCRdb to the early 2020s). The library was produced with the immunoSEQ multiplex PCR assay. TCRdb provides this immuneACCESS table in a form limited to in-frame rearrangements. Some clones are lacking; in checked studies, under half of them reflect an unresolved V gene, and why the rest are absent is not known. Present in this sample are roughly 450,000 clones, 75% to 95% of which were seen just once. The ten most abundant clones make up 5.5% to 8% of the sample. On this clone: Its antigen specificity is not known. There are no base qualities to consult, and no much larger clone falls within one base.

The sequence was obtained from a man between 40 and 49 years old with head and neck cancer. Source material: PBMCs.

The sequence in DNA is TGTGCCAGTAACCCTGGACAGGGGACCCTTGGGACCCAGTACTTC. Protein translation: CASNPGQGTLGTQYF. The rearrangement joined TRBV19 to TRBJ2-5, and 9 bases in between align with TRBD1. The CDR3 starts with the cysteine, ends with the phenylalanine, and has 15 residues. The entry retains the CDR3 DNA only, 45 bases that are in frame from base 1. The germline V gene (reference sequence) yields LNHDA for CDR1 and SQIVND for CDR2. V is pruned by 7 bases and J by 7 bases, leaving 13 bases of the junction without a gene match.